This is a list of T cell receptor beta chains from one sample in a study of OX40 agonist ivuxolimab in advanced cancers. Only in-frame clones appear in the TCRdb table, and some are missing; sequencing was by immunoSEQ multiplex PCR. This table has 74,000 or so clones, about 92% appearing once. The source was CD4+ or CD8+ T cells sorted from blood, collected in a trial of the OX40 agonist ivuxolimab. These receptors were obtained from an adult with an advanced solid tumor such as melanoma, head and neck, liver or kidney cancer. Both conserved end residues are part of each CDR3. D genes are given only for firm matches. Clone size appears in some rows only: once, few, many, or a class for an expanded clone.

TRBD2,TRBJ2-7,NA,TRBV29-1,CSVEGGGTTGNYEQYF,TGCAGCGTTGAAGGCGGGGGGACGACAGGTAACTACGAGCAGTACTTC
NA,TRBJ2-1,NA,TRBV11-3,CASSLPSDNEQFF,TGTGCCAGCAGCTTACCATCCGACAATGAGCAGTTCTTC
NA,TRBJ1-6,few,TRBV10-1,CATGAEYNSPLHF,TGCGCCACCGGGGCGGAATATAATTCACCCCTCCACTTT
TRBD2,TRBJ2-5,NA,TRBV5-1,CASSLAKYGTSVQETQYF,TGCGCCAGCAGCTTGGCCAAATATGGGACTAGCGTACAAGAGACCCAGTACTTC
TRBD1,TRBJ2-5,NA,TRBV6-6,CASSYATGVRETQYF,TGTGCCAGCAGTTACGCAACAGGGGTCCGAGAGACCCAGTACTTC
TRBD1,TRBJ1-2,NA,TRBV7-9,CASSPSTGVAYGYTF,TGTGCCAGCAGTCCATCGACAGGGGTGGCCTATGGCTACACCTTC
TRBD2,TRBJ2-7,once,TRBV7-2,CASSSFGGGSYEQYF,TGTGCCAGCAGCTCGTTTGGGGGGGGATCCTACGAGCAGTACTTC
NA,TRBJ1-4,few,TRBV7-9,CASSPGGTSPGLFF,TGTGCCAGCAGCCCGGGAGGGACATCACCAGGGCTGTTTTTT
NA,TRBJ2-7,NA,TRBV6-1,CASSEAWAGQDEQYF,TGTGCCAGCAGTGAAGCTTGGGCAGGGCAGGACGAGCAGTACTTC
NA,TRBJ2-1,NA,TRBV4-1,CASSQDRDFTSSYNEQFF,TGCGCCAGCAGCCAAGATCGAGACTTTACGAGCTCCTACAATGAGCAGTTCTTC
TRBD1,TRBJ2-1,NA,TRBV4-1,CASSQGQGYNEQFF,TGCGCCAGCAGCCAAGGACAGGGGTACAATGAGCAGTTCTTC
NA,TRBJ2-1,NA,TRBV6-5,CASSQGPSSYNEQFF,TGTGCCAGCAGTCAAGGACCAAGCTCCTACAATGAGCAGTTCTTC
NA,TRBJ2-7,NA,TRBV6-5,CASSYRADYEQYF,TGTGCCAGCAGTTACAGGGCGGACTACGAGCAGTACTTC